One and the same sample provided the 31 T cell receptor beta chains below, sequenced in a study of T cell changes during pregnancy in multiple sclerosis. Profiled with immunoSEQ multiplex PCR; TCRdb holds only in-frame clones, not every one. This sample has just over 90,000 clones, with 91% found just once. The input for sequencing was peripheral blood, taken after pregnancy. These receptors were taken from a female donor in good health, enrolled as a control in a pregnancy study.

The gene calls are TRBV6-4 and TRBJ2-2; 8 bases are shared with TRBD2. V gave up 3 bases and J gave up 5 bases; unmatched junction bases: 2. Germline lookup yields CDR1 MRHNA and CDR2 SNTAGT. The CDR3 length is 14 residues. The CDR3: CASSEGGGTGELFF. CDR3 sequence (DNA): TGTGCCAGCAGTGAAGGCGGGGGGACCGGGGAGCTGTTTTTT.

This clone was seen only a few times. The V and J genes are TRBV10-3 and TRBJ1-1; D unresolved. This CDR3 is 12 amino acids long. The ends were cut back, 0 bases at V and 11 bases at J, with 10 bases in the middle. In germline, CDR1 is ENHRY, CDR2 SYGVKD. CDR3 coding DNA: TGTGCCATCAGTGAGTCTGGCGGGTCGGCTTTCTTT. It codes for CAISESGGSAFF.

The chain combines TRBV30 with TRBJ1-4; D ambiguous. The CDR3 loop spans 14 amino acids. The germline gives CDR1 GTSNPN, CDR2 SVGIG (reference sequence). V dropped 2 bases and J dropped 8 bases, with 15 bases sitting between them. CDR3 DNA: TGTGCCTGGAGTACCCCAGAGGGTTGGGAAAAACTGTTTTTT. This codes for CAWSTPEGWEKLFF.

V usage is TRBV4-3 and J usage is TRBJ2-4, with D possibly TRBD2 on 5 matching bases. V lost 0 bases and J 9 bases, leaving 12 bases between the germline ends. Germline lookup yields CDR1 LGHNA and CDR2 YSLEER. The CDR3 is 14 amino acids. This CDR3 reads CASSQDGGRGIQYF. CDR3 DNA sequence: TGCGCCAGCAGCCAAGATGGCGGCCGGGGCATTCAGTACTTC.

V usage is TRBV7-2 and J usage is TRBJ1-5; the D is unclear. The germline V and J ends were trimmed by 5 bases and 2 bases, with 7 bases remaining between them. This CDR3 is built from 13 residues. Germline values: CDR1 SGHTA, CDR2 FQGNSA. CDR3 sequence reads: CASSNNGNQPQHF. In DNA, the CDR3 is TGTGCCAGCAGCAACAACGGCAATCAGCCCCAGCATTTT.

About this clone: The junction departs from the called germline gene at one end, perhaps through a read error. The CDR3: CASSLDRNTGELFF. In DNA, the CDR3 is TGTGCTAGCAGCCTCGACAGGAACACCGGGGAGCTGTTTTTT. The V gene is TRBV7-7, the J gene TRBJ2-2, with a possible D match to TRBD1 (5 bases). The CDR3 runs 14 residues. Per germline, CDR1 SSHAT and CDR2 FNYEAQ (reference sequence). Supplemented by reference TRBV7-7 and TRBJ2-2, the full variable domain reads GAGVSQSPRYKVTKRGQDVTLRCDPISSHATLYWYQQALGQGPEFLTYFNYEAQPDKSGLPSDRFSAERPEGSISTLTIQRTEQRDSAMYRCASSLDRNTGELFFGEGSRLTVL.

The V and J genes are TRBV19 and TRBJ2-1; 9 positions agree with TRBD1. The J segment lost 5 bases and the V segment lost 7 bases, leaving 9 bases of the junction unmatched. The CDR3 extends over 15 amino acids. Germline V gene data show CDR1 as LNHDA and CDR2 as SQIVND (reference sequence). The CDR3 reads CASMRGQGRHNEQFF. The CDR3 coding sequence is TGTGCCAGTATGAGAGGACAGGGGCGGCACAATGAGCAGTTCTTC.

J is TRBJ2-3 and V is TRBV6-4; D is possibly TRBD2 (5 bases). The germline V gene encodes CDR1 MRHNA and CDR2 SNTAGT. Trimming took off 4 bases at V and 6 bases at J, with 14 bases between the two ends. The CDR3 has 14 amino acids. The CDR3 region is CASSVDPGKDTQYF. CDR3 nucleotide sequence: TGTGCCAGCAGTGTTGATCCGGGGAAGGATACGCAGTATTTT.

The V call is TRBV25-1, the J call TRBJ1-2; 8 bases map to TRBD1. J was trimmed by 8 bases and V by 10 bases; bases with no gene match: 12. This CDR3 is 13 amino acids long. Germline CDR1 reads MGHDK; CDR2 reads SYGVNS. The CDR3 bases are TGTGCCACTATGGACAGGGCGGCTAGCGGCTACACCTTC. Translation gives CATMDRAASGYTF.

In its sample, this clone was seen many times. The V call is TRBV19, the J call TRBJ2-7, with 9 positions matching TRBD1. The V and J ends lost 6 bases and 5 bases, in that order; junction bases with no gene match: 11. The CDR3 spans 15 residues. Germline V CDR1 and CDR2: LNHDA, SQIVND (reference sequence). The CDR3 DNA is TGTGCCAGTAGCCTCGGGACAGGGTTTAAGGACGAGCAGTACTTC. This encodes CASSLGTGFKDEQYF.

Only one count was recorded for this clone. The chain links TRBV7-3 to TRBJ2-3; TRBD2 is a possible D gene (6 bases). Looked up from germline, CDR1 is SGHTA and CDR2 is FQGTGA. With 5 bases removed from V and 2 bases from J, the gap between germline ends came to 14 bases. The CDR3 spans 15 residues. The CDR3 loop is CASSSLAGNTDTQYF. The CDR3, as DNA: TGTGCCAGCAGCAGTCTGGCGGGAAACACAGATACGCAGTATTTT.

The chain couples TRBV11-2 to TRBJ2-7, with TRBD2 as a possible D gene (6 bases). The CDR3 spans 15 residues. V lost 0 bases and J 2 bases, leaving 11 bases between the germline ends. Looked up from germline, CDR1 is SGHAT and CDR2 is FQNNGV. CDR3 in amino acids: CASSLEGGAAYEQYF. CDR3 nucleotide sequence: TGTGCCAGCAGCTTAGAAGGCGGGGCCGCCTACGAGCAGTACTTC.

The rearrangement uses TRBV20-1 and TRBJ1-2; D is unclear. The germline CDR1 and CDR2 sequences are DFQATT and SNEGSKA (reference sequence). Trimming stripped 6 bases from V and 5 bases from J, with 7 bases between. This CDR3 contains 10 residues. CDR3 region: CSATRYGYTF. Here the CDR3 DNA reads TGCAGTGCAACGAGGTATGGCTACACCTTC.

The J gene is TRBJ2-5, the V gene TRBV6-5, with D maybe TRBD1 (6 bases). CDR3 size: 14 residues. Germline CDR1 is MNHEY and CDR2 is SVGAGI. Trimming took 0 bases from V and 5 from J, leaving 10 bases between them. This CDR3 reads CASSYSQGSETQYF. CDR3 coding DNA: TGTGCCAGCAGTTACTCTCAGGGGTCGGAGACCCAGTACTTC.

J is TRBJ2-7 and V is TRBV6-1; 11 bases fit TRBD1. Trimming cost V 3 bases and J 2 bases; bases outside gene matches: 3. The CDR3 covers 15 residues. CDR1 is MNHNS, CDR2 SASEGT, per germline. The CDR3 reads CASSDGDRGAYEQYF. CDR3 DNA: TGTGCCAGCAGTGACGGGGACAGGGGGGCCTACGAGCAGTACTTC.

This clone was observed once. The genes are TRBV25-1 and TRBJ1-3; D remains unclear. The CDR3 covers 15 residues. Per germline, CDR1 MGHDK and CDR2 SYGVNS. Trimming shortened V by 5 bases and J by 2 bases, and 13 bases separated the two germline ends. The CDR3 nucleotides read TGTGCCAGCAGTAGGTCGGGTCGAACTGGAAACACCATATATTTT. Residues: CASSRSGRTGNTIYF.

The chain uses TRBV18 and TRBJ1-5, with D tentatively TRBD1 (6 bases). CDR3 length equals 17 residues. V was clipped by 1 base and J by 2 bases, with 15 bases between them. CDR1 is KGHSH and CDR2 is LQKENI in the germline V gene. The CDR3: CASSPRQVGSRNQPQHF. The DNA of the CDR3 is TGTGCCAGCTCACCACGACAGGTTGGGAGCCGCAATCAGCCCCAGCATTTT.

The rearrangement links TRBV4-2 to TRBJ2-7; TRBD2 might be the D (6 bases). From germline, CDR1 is LGHNA and CDR2 YNFKEQ. V was clipped by 5 bases and J by 3 bases, with 14 bases between them. This CDR3 spans 14 amino acids. The CDR3 region is CASSSPGTLYEQYF. CDR3 DNA sequence: TGTGCCAGCAGCTCGCCCGGGACTCTCTACGAGCAGTACTTC.

Only one count was recorded for this clone. The sample contains more than one DNA sequence encoding this CDR3. This sequence joins TRBV7-2 and TRBJ2-7; 8 nucleotides align to TRBD2. With V trimmed by 1 base and J by 2 bases, 4 bases remained unmatched. Germline V lookup: CDR1 SGHTA, CDR2 FQGNSA. CDR3 length equals 15 residues. Here the CDR3 DNA reads TGTGCCAGCAGCTTAGGGAGCGGGGGTACCTACGAGCAGTACTTC. Translated: CASSLGSGGTYEQYF.

V usage is TRBV7-2 and J usage is TRBJ1-6; TRBD1 aligns across 11 bases. V lost 2 bases, J lost 8 bases, and 2 bases stayed unmatched. The CDR3 length is 15 residues. Per germline, CDR1 SGHTA and CDR2 FQGNSA. The CDR3: CASSLKGQGDSPLHF. The CDR3 nucleotides are TGTGCCAGCAGCTTAAAGGGACAGGGGGATTCACCCCTCCACTTT. Drawing the rest from reference TRBV7-2 and TRBJ1-6, the complete variable domain is GAGVSQSPSNKVTEKGKDVELRCDPISGHTALYWYRQSLGQGLEFLIYFQGNSAPDKSGLPSDRFSAERTGGSVSTLTIQRTQQEDSAVYLCASSLKGQGDSPLHFGNGTRLTVT.

This rearrangement joins TRBV6-1 to TRBJ2-5; 10 bases match TRBD2. J lost 4 bases, V lost 6 bases, and 8 bases had no gene match. This CDR3 is 15 amino acids long. Germline lookup yields CDR1 MNHNS and CDR2 SASEGT. The DNA of the CDR3 is TGTGCCAGCAGGGAGCGGGGGGGGATCGGAGAGACCCAGTACTTC. Protein sequence: CASRERGGIGETQYF.

The chain carries TRBV19 and TRBJ1-5; unclear D gene. This CDR3 region has 14 residues. Trimming stripped 1 base from V and 7 bases from J, with 11 bases between. Germline CDR1 reads LNHDA; CDR2 reads SQIVND (reference sequence). CDR3 DNA sequence: TGTGCCAGTAGTATAGGCGAGGGTTCGCAGCCCCAGCATTTT. Protein sequence: CASSIGEGSQPQHF.

A single count supports this clone. The V gene is TRBV27, the J gene TRBJ1-6; tentatively, D is TRBD1 (6 bases). This CDR3 is 15 amino acids long. The V gene's germline CDR1 is MNHEY and CDR2 SMNVEV (reference sequence). V lost 0 bases and J lost 6, with 9 bases in between. The CDR3 protein is CASSLSGASNSPLHF. The CDR3 nucleotides are TGTGCCAGCAGTTTATCGGGGGCGTCTAATTCACCCCTCCACTTT.

This clone has only one observation. The chain has TRBV7-3 and TRBJ2-5; 14 bases align to TRBD2. Germline V gene data show CDR1 as SGHTA and CDR2 as FQGTGA. This CDR3 has 16 amino acids. V trimming: 5 bases; J trimming: 5 bases; junction bases outside the gene matches: 7. CDR3 protein: CASSLGTSGGQETQYF. The CDR3 region has the DNA TGTGCCAGCAGCCTGGGGACTAGCGGGGGTCAGGAGACCCAGTACTTC.

The V call is TRBV30, the J call TRBJ1-1; tentative D call: TRBD1 (5 bases). The germline V gene encodes CDR1 GTSNPN and CDR2 SVGIG (reference sequence). The V gene lost 5 bases and the J gene lost 1 base, with 8 bases spanning the gap. The CDR3 covers 12 residues. CDR3 in amino acids: CAWDDRNTEAFF. The CDR3 coding sequence is TGTGCCTGGGACGACAGGAACACTGAAGCTTTCTTT.

The table lists this clone with a count of one. The chain links TRBV5-1 to TRBJ1-3; 7 bases agree with TRBD1. V dropped 4 bases and J dropped 3; count of bases not matched to a gene: 7. CDR1 and CDR2 from the germline V gene are SGHRS and YFSETQ. There are 15 residues in the CDR3. Here the CDR3 reads CASSRGTEGGNTIYF. DNA of the CDR3: TGCGCCAGCAGCCGCGGGACAGAAGGTGGAAACACCATATATTTT.

The chain employs TRBV6-5 and TRBJ1-3; 7 bases align to TRBD1. V was pared by 6 bases and J by 1 base, with 6 bases of the junction left unmatched. Germline V gene data show CDR1 as MNHEY and CDR2 as SVGAGI. The CDR3 is 15 residues long. In DNA, the CDR3 is TGTGCCAGCAGGACCGACAGGGCTTCTGGAAACACCATATATTTT. It specifies CASRTDRASGNTIYF.

The chain employs TRBV7-3 and TRBJ1-1; the D is unclear. Trimming removed 2 bases at V and 0 bases at J, with 13 bases between. The CDR3 consists of 16 residues. Germline values: CDR1 SGHTA, CDR2 FQGTGA. The CDR3 bases are TGTGCCAGCAGCTTAGGCTCGGGAACCATGAACACTGAAGCTTTCTTT. Its translation is CASSLGSGTMNTEAFF.

This chain uses TRBV28 with TRBJ1-6, with D maybe TRBD1 (6 bases). This CDR3 has 13 amino acids. Trimming removed 7 bases at V and 11 bases at J, with 15 bases between. Per germline, CDR1 MDHEN and CDR2 SYDVKM. In nucleotides, the CDR3 is TGTGCCAGCATCCCCCAGGGGACGGCACCCCTCCACTTT. Translation: CASIPQGTAPLHF.

This clone was seen once. The V and J genes are TRBV6-4 and TRBJ2-2, with D possibly being TRBD2 (6 bases). Trimming stripped 3 bases from V and 3 bases from J, with 8 bases between. The CDR3 is 14 residues long. Germline CDR1 and CDR2: MRHNA and SNTAGT. CDR3 in DNA: TGTGCCAGCAGTGAAGCGGGCGACACCGGGGAGCTGTTTTTT. Translating gives CASSEAGDTGELFF.

The chain links TRBV12-5 to TRBJ2-1; 9 bases match TRBD2. The germline V gene encodes CDR1 LGHNT and CDR2 FRNRAP. The CDR3 runs 16 residues. J lost 9 bases, V lost 6 bases, and 15 bases had no gene match. The CDR3 region is CASGGSASGVVSEQFF. The CDR3 DNA follows: TGTGCTAGTGGGGGGTCGGCTAGCGGGGTTGTTAGTGAGCAGTTCTTC.